Sequencing of this T cell receptor beta chain was carried out in a study of blood T cell repertoires in COVID-19 (TCRdb year 2020). For the study in its entirety: Samples from collaborators originated in the United States, Italy and Spain and spanned both the acute and convalescent phases of COVID-19. Where available, HLA class I and class II types were taken from metadata supplied by the sample provider and were not determined by assay-based typing. Nearly every sample came with metadata listing a de-identified subject ID, COVID-19 status, age in years and sex. The samples were drawn from the first 160 participants of the ongoing ImmuneRACE study and from 1,254 subjects provided by 6 global collaborators. The prospective study material was composed of cDNA or gDNA derived from T cells, B-cell-depleted T cells, or PBMCs. The repertoires were released in a freely available public database intended as a resource for research on the immune response to SARS-CoV-2. Deeply sampled blood TCRbeta repertoires from subjects exposed to, actively infected with, or recovered from COVID-19 were included in the dataset.

The research as a whole found: Clinical and demographic metadata were provided uncurated, with the amount varying by source and participant.

TCRbeta CDR3 regions were amplified from genomic DNA using the immunoSEQ Assay, a bias-controlled multiplex PCR. The authors processed their data as follows. The number of nucleated cells in each sample was estimated by amplification of reference gene primers within the assay. To quantify the absolute abundance of each unique TCRbeta CDR3 rearrangement, sequence reads were collapsed and filtered. For each sample, productive Simpson clonality was calculated as the square root of Simpson's diversity index across productive rearrangements. TCRdb stores this immuneACCESS table with in-frame sequences only. Part of the clones is absent; in the studies checked, under half of the shortfall reflects unresolved V genes, and no reason is known for the rest. The D gene and trimming were derived from the DNA, and the V and J assignments and clone size from that table. The sample yields approximately 150,000 clones; 70% to 90% were counted once. The ten top clones hold about 3.7% of the sample.

As to this clone: This clone's antigen is unknown. Within one base of it there is no much larger clone, and no base qualities were kept.

Participants in the prospective study were aged 18 to 89 years, lived in 24 United States geographic areas, and enrolled through a virtual design. In the prospective study, cohorts were assigned on the basis of participant-reported clinical history obtained from a screening survey and a study questionnaire. In the prospective study, mobile phlebotomists collected whole blood, serum and a nasopharyngeal or oropharyngeal swab from each participant. Over a roughly 2-month period, participants in the prospective study had the option of providing additional blood draws and questionnaires. Prospective study blood samples were shipped either frozen or at room temperature before DNA extraction. Trimming accounts for 9 bases at V and 0 bases at J, while the number of junction bases matched to no gene is 2. The CDR3 spans 13 residues, from the cysteine through the phenylalanine. CDR3 DNA is the only sequence kept; it has 39 bases, read in frame from the first base.

The chain is made from TRBV12-3 or TRBV12-4 and TRBJ1-3, with 7 bases matching TRBD1. Material for sequencing was PBMCs or T cells enriched from blood (not recorded which). The receptor's source is a woman in her forties or fifties with acute COVID-19. CDR3 region: CASTGVSGNTIYF. The sequence in DNA is TGTGCCAGTACAGGGGTCTCTGGAAACACCATATATTTT.